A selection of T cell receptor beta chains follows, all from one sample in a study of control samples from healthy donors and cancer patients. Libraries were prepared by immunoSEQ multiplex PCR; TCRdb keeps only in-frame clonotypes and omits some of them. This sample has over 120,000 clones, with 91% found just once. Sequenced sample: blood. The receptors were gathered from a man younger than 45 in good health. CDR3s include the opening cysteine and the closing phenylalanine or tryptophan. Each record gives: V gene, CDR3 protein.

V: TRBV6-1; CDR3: CASSDDRGPDTQYF
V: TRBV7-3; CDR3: CASSLRGRAEQFF
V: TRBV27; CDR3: CASSLFIGTGLNTEAFF
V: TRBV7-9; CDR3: CASSQGTGGVSSYNSPLHF
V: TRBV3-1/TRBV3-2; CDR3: CASSQDGLGVAGSYEQYF
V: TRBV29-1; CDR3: CSVPQGPNTEAFF
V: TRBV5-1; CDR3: CASSLAPGSYGYTF
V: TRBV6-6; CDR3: CASSSTGGSGANVLTF
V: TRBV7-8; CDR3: CASSAEGDSDYGYTF
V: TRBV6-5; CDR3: CATLPQGPEPSYTF
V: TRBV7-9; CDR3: CASSLNRDEQYF
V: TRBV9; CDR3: CASSVEHPRHGYTF
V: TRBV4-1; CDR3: CASSQDVAGGYNEQFF
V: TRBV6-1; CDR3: CASSGGWTTSFYEQYF
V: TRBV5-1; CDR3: CASSLGGTNEKLFF
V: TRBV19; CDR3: CASSIAGSGGANEQFF
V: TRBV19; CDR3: CASSADRVAYEQYF
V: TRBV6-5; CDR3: CASSYGSTGEKLFF
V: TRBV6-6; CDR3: CASRGRASNSPLHF
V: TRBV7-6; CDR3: CASSLALTEYNEQFF
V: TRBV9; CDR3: CASSVVPYSGANVLTF
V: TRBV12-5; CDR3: CASGSPRGGAREQFF
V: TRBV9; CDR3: CASTGTVSNYGYTF
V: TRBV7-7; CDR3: CASSLEDGETQYF
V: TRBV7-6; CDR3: CASSLLSRNTEAFF
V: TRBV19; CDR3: CASRGTGNTIYF
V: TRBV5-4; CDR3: CASSLAAGLNEQFF
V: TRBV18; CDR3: CASSPSLGQKRTGELFF
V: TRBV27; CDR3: CASSTLPGRYSTDTQYF
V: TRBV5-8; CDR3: CASSSSPRGNTEAFF
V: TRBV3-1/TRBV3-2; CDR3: CASSQVGKFETQYF
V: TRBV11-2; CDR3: CASRQSIFGPSTDTQYF
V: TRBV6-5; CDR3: CASNPGGIFNEQFF
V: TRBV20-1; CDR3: CSAPTGKEQFF
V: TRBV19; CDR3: CASSSGQGGNQPQHF
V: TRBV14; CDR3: CASSQARLQSPLHF
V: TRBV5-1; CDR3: CASSPGTYEQYF
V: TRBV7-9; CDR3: CASSLGTGVGQPQHF
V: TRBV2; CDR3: CASSGPRLAGGLNEQYF
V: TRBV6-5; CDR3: CASTPAAAGYGYTF
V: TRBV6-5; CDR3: CASLRYGYTF
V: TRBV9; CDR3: CASSFSDRGNTQYF
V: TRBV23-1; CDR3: CASSHPGQGALGYGYTF
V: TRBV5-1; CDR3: CASSFTLAGGGYEQYF
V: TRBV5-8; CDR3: CVSSPGQNGNQPQHF
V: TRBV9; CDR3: CASSVAGGGYEQYF
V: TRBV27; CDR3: CASSYRDATLGGYTF
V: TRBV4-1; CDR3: CASSQGDNVNTEAFF
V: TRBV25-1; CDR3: CASSVLAGGSYEQYF
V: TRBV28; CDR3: CASSLADRGIYGYTF
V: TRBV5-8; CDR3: CASSLVASGGIAAQYF
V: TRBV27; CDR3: CASSSIYDRNTEAFF
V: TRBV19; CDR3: CASRFSRGGTEAFF
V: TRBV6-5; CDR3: CASSVAASNYGYTF
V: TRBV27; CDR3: CASSLYLEQYF